These 3 T cell receptor beta chains were all obtained from the same sample, sequenced in a study of T cells in localized non-small cell lung cancer. Sequencing used immunoSEQ multiplex PCR; TCRdb keeps in-frame clones, though not all of them. The sample lists 50,000 or so clones; around 81% were seen once. The sample consisted of peripheral blood, taken before any cancer treatment. These receptors originate from a female donor over 55 with stage II squamous cell lung carcinoma.

This chain joins TRBV19 and TRBJ1-1; D call uncertain. The CDR3 is 13 residues long. Germline CDR1 reads LNHDA; CDR2 reads SQIVND (reference sequence). The V gene lost 3 bases and the J gene lost 1 base, with 6 bases spanning the gap. The CDR3 sequence: CASSIYQNTEAFF. Written as DNA, the CDR3 is TGTGCCAGTAGTATTTACCAGAACACTGAAGCTTTCTTT. The whole variable domain, remainder taken from reference TRBV19 and TRBJ1-1, is DGGITQSPKYLFRKEGQNVTLSCEQNLNHDAMYWYRQDPGQGLRLIYYSQIVNDFQKGDIAEGYSVSREKKESFPLTVTSAQKNPTAFYLCASSIYQNTEAFFGQGTRLTVV.

The rearrangement joins TRBV9 to TRBJ2-2, with a weak D call TRBD1 (6 bases). Germline V lookup: CDR1 SGDLS, CDR2 YYNGEE. Deletions cut 5 bases from V and 3 bases from J, with 14 bases between. The CDR3 totals 15 residues. CDR3: CASRGAGLDTGELFF. CDR3 in DNA: TGTGCCAGCAGGGGGGCGGGCCTCGACACCGGGGAGCTGTTTTTT.

CDR3 nucleotide sequence: TGTGCCAGCAGCCCAACCGGGACAGGGCCCGAGCAGTACTTC. Translation: CASSPTGTGPEQYF. The chain is built from TRBV13 and TRBJ2-7, with 9 bases fitting TRBD1. The V gene end was trimmed by 5 bases and the J gene end by 6 bases; junction bases not matched to a gene: 8. From germline, CDR1 is PRHDT and CDR2 FYEKMQ (reference sequence). This CDR3 is built from 14 residues.